This TCR beta chain emerged from a study of long-term antiretroviral therapy in people with HIV. Findings and limits, study-wide: Despite increasing after ART, diversity remained lower than that of transplant donor controls.

The run of the v3.0 immunoSEQ assay was at survey level. The table came from immunoSEQ multiplex PCR; TCRdb's copy has only in-frame clones and leaves some out. The repertoire holds 5,500 to 7,000 clones, with 80% to 90% as singletons. About this clone itself: The target antigen is unknown.

The sequencing used unsorted PBMCs, collected 3.7 years after starting antiretroviral therapy. The sequence was obtained from a woman aged 45-60 years with HIV.

The CDR3 protein is CASSYSSGDYEQYF. Here the CDR3 DNA reads TGTGCCAGCAGTTACTCATCAGGGGACTACGAGCAGTACTTC. This sequence joins TRBV6-6 and TRBJ2-7, with D possibly being TRBD1 (6 bases). V lost 0 bases to trimming and J lost 3 bases, with 9 bases between them. This CDR3 region has 14 residues. Germline assignment: CDR1 MNHNY and CDR2 SVGAGI (reference sequence).